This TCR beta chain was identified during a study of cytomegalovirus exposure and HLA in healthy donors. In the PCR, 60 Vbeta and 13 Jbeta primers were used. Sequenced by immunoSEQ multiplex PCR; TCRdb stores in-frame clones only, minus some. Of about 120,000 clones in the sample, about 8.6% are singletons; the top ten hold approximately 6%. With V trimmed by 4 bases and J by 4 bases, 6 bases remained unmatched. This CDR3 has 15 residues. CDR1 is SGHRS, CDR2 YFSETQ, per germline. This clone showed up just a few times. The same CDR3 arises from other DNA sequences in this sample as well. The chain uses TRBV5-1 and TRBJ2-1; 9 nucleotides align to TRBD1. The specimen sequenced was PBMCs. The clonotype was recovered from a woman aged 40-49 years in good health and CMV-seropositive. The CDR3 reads CASSLGQGRYNEQFF. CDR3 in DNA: TGCGCCAGCAGCCTCGGACAGGGGCGGTACAATGAGCAGTTCTTC.